These 14 T cell receptor beta chains share one sample of origin, sequenced in a study of human T cells and chemical hapten exposure. Described time point: patch test 1, 2 weeks after DPC sensitization. The treatment is: therapeutic diphenylcyclopropenone sensitization with weekly scalp DPC. TCRdb reanalysed the RACE reads using MiXCR and keeps one entry per CDR3 protein. There are tens of thousands of distinct CDR3 sequences in the sample; about 10% occur only once, and roughly 2.2% lies in the top ten. Source: whole blood, taken in connection with sensitization to the hapten diphenylcyclopropenone (DPC). These receptors all stem from a man in his forties or fifties with alopecia areata. Some clones in this sample may be carry-over from other donors' samples.

The genes are TRBV11-3 and TRBJ2-3; D not resolved. Germline assignment: CDR1 SGHNT and CDR2 YENEEA. CDR3 length: 16 amino acids. V dropped 1 base and J dropped 2 bases, with 13 bases sitting between them. CDR3 in amino acids: CASSLGDTLYTDTQYF. The CDR3 DNA reads TGTGCCAGCAGCTTAGGAGACACCCTATACACAGATACGCAGTATTTT.

The V gene is TRBV9, the J gene TRBJ1-6; 7 positions agree with TRBD1. Looked up from germline, CDR1 is SGDLS and CDR2 is YYNGEE. CDR3 length: 14 residues. The V and J ends lost 3 bases and 9 bases, in that order; junction bases with no gene match: 6. The CDR3 DNA follows: TGTGCCAGCAGCGAGACCAGGGGGTTTTCACCCCTCCACTTT. As protein: CASSETRGFSPLHF. Together with reference TRBV9 and TRBJ1-6, the CDR3 gives the full variable domain: DSGVTQTPKHLITATGQRVTLRCSPRSGDLSVYWYQQSLDQGLQFLIQYYNGEERAKGNILERFSAQQFPDLHSELNLSSLELGDSALYFCASSETRGFSPLHFGNGTRLTVT.

This clonotype has just a few counts. The chain carries TRBV18 and TRBJ1-5; D not certain. Looked up from germline, CDR1 is KGHSH and CDR2 is LQKENI. The CDR3 is made up of 14 amino acids. The V end was cut by 2 bases, the J end by 5 bases, with 10 bases between. For the CDR3, the DNA is TGTGCCAGCTCACCAACCTACAAGGATCAGCCCCAGCATTTT. Protein sequence: CASSPTYKDQPQHF.

The CDR3 sequence: CASSPPSGGRARNEQFF. The CDR3 DNA reads as TGTGCCAGCAGCCCACCTTCAGGCGGGAGGGCCCGTAATGAGCAGTTCTTC. The V and J genes are TRBV6-5 and TRBJ2-1, with 9 bases matching TRBD2. Germline assignment: CDR1 MNHEY and CDR2 SVGAGI. This CDR3 is built from 17 residues. V lost 6 bases and J lost 7; bases outside the gene matches: 16.

This clonotype was recorded at least ten times. The rearrangement uses TRBV12-3 or TRBV12-4 and TRBJ1-5, with D unresolved. V shed 0 bases and J shed 4 bases, with 13 bases lying between them. This CDR3 region has 16 residues. The CDR3 DNA reads TGTGCCAGCAGTTTAGCTTTCGGAGGAGAGAATCAGCCCCAGCATTTT. Its protein product is CASSLAFGGENQPQHF.

This clonotype was found many times. The chain combines TRBV20-1 with TRBJ2-2; weak D call: TRBD2 (5 bases). The V gene's germline CDR1 is DFQATT and CDR2 SNEGSKA (reference sequence). CDR3 size: 16 residues. With 1 base removed from V and 1 base from J, the gap between germline ends came to 13 bases. The CDR3 DNA is TGCAGTGCTAGAGCGGCGGGCGCTAGGAACACCGGGGAGCTGTTTTTT. Translation gives CSARAAGARNTGELFF.

This clonotype was counted many times. The chain combines TRBV29-1 with TRBJ1-1; 10 bases are a match to TRBD1. Germline lookup yields CDR1 SQVTM and CDR2 ANQGSEA. Losses at the gene ends were 8 bases for V and 6 bases for J; bases not matched to a gene: 12. The CDR3 is made up of 14 amino acids. The CDR3 reads CSPFGTGAWPEAFF. CDR3 in DNA: TGCAGCCCGTTCGGGACAGGGGCATGGCCTGAAGCTTTCTTT.

CDR3 DNA sequence: TGCAGCGTTCGGTCAGGGGGAACGGAGACCCAGTACTTC. This translates into CSVRSGGTETQYF. The chain recombines TRBV29-1 with TRBJ2-5, with 7 positions matching TRBD1. J was trimmed by 5 bases and V by 5 bases; bases with no gene match: 8. CDR3 length: 13 amino acids. Germline loops: CDR1 SQVTM, CDR2 ANQGSEA.

This clonotype has ten or more counts. V gene TRBV27 combines with J gene TRBJ1-1; D is unclear. Between the trimmed V and J ends, which lost 3 bases and 0 bases, there was a span of 8 bases. Looked up from germline, CDR1 is MNHEY and CDR2 is SMNVEV (reference sequence). The CDR3 spans 14 residues. The CDR3 sequence is CASSFENMNTEAFF. DNA of the CDR3: TGTGCCAGCAGTTTCGAAAACATGAACACTGAAGCTTTCTTT.

V and J are TRBV27 and TRBJ2-3; tentative D call: TRBD1 (7 bases). CDR1 MNHEY and CDR2 SMNVEV come from the germline V gene (reference sequence). The CDR3 is made up of 16 amino acids. V shed 5 bases and J shed 1 base, with 16 bases lying between them. The CDR3 spells CASSPLQGRRTDTQYF. The CDR3 DNA is TGTGCCAGCAGTCCGTTACAGGGGAGGCGCACAGATACGCAGTATTTT.

This clonotype was seen many times. This chain uses TRBV6-2 or TRBV6-3 with TRBJ2-3; D gene unclear. V was clipped by 4 bases and J by 1 base, with 9 bases between them. The CDR3 length is 14 residues. Germline CDR1 MNHEY, CDR2 SVGEGT. The CDR3: CASSSGQGTDTQYF. The CDR3 nucleotides read TGTGCCAGCAGTTCCGGGCAAGGCACAGATACGCAGTATTTT.

This clonotype appeared a few times. J is TRBJ1-5 and V is TRBV19; 8 bases are shared with TRBD1. CDR1 is LNHDA and CDR2 is SQIVND in the germline V gene (reference sequence). The CDR3 runs 15 residues. The ends lost 7 bases at V and 7 bases at J; junction bases unmatched: 12. Written as DNA, the CDR3 is TGTGCCAGTACCATCGTGGACAGGGCAGGCCAGCCCCAGCATTTT. It encodes CASTIVDRAGQPQHF.

In its sample, this clonotype was seen a few times. The chain carries TRBV3-1 and TRBJ2-7, with 11 bases matching TRBD2. CDR1 and CDR2 from the germline V gene are LGHDT and YNNKEL (reference sequence). V shed 1 base, J shed 0 bases, and the junction held 5 bases outside the gene matches. The CDR3 runs to 17 residues. This chain's CDR3 is CASSQVTSGRSSYEQYF. CDR3 bases: TGTGCCAGCAGCCAAGTTACTAGCGGGAGAAGCTCCTACGAGCAGTACTTC.

This clonotype was found a few times. The V gene is TRBV5-1, the J gene TRBJ1-4; tentative D call: TRBD1 (5 bases). Germline CDR1 SGHRS, CDR2 YFSETQ. The CDR3 covers 16 residues. V was cut by 1 base and J by 10 bases, with 20 bases left in between. Written as DNA, the CDR3 is TGCGCCAGCAGCTTGTTGGGCGAGGGCTCCCAGGGAAAACTGTTTTTT. It yields the protein CASSLLGEGSQGKLFF.